This record looks at one T cell receptor (beta chain) sequence and its context. The sample comes from a study of blood T cell repertoires in COVID-19. About the study: PBMCs, B-cell-depleted T cells, or T cells provided the cDNA or gDNA that made up the material.

TCRdb's table, derived via immunoSEQ multiplex PCR, lists solely in-frame clones and lacks some. The data contain some 240,000 clones, over 75% of them seen just once; the ten biggest clones take up roughly 13%. The V and J ends lost 4 bases and 3 bases, in that order; junction bases with no gene match: 3. There are 13 residues in the CDR3. The germline V gene encodes CDR1 SGHRS and CDR2 YFSETQ. This rearrangement joins TRBV5-1 to TRBJ2-5; TRBD2 agrees at 7 bases. The TCR comes from a human donor in a cohort sampled during active COVID-19. Sequenced sample: peripheral blood. The CDR3 DNA follows: TGCGCCAGCAGCCTTGGGGGGGAAGAGACCCAGTACTTC. It specifies CASSLGGEETQYF.